In this sample, the clone carrying this T cell receptor (beta chain) turned up a few times. Its antigen is undetermined. CDR1 and CDR2 (germline): KGHDR, SFDVKD. The V and J ends lost 2 bases and 1 base, in that order; junction bases with no gene match: 1. The CDR3 spans 16 residues. The data derive from a study of metastatic and nonmetastatic thyroid tumors. Whole-study context: For malignant and benign thyroid patients, tumor or nodule tissue and blood were the sources whose repertoires were compared. Whole-study results and caveats: Within blood and tumor, benign nodules reportedly had significantly lower TCR beta diversity than malignant thyroid tumors did.

Original processing methods: CDR3 differences across clinicopathological groups were used to build a distant-metastasis classifier for papillary thyroid cancer. TCRdb redid the clone calls on the PCR reads using MiXCR. TCRdb, rather than the study authors, made the V and J calls. The sample holds about 4,400 clones, about 32% seen once. No treatment had been given to any patient before thyroid surgery. The sample comprised adjacent normal tissue. This TCR came from a male donor with papillary thyroid cancer or a benign thyroid nodule (not recorded which). Some clones in this sample may be carry-over from other donors' samples. V usage is TRBV24-1 and J usage is TRBJ2-1; TRBD1 aligns across 10 bases. CDR3 nucleotide sequence: TGTGCCACCAGTGATTCGGGACAGGGGTCCTACAATGAGCAGTTCTTC. Its translation is CATSDSGQGSYNEQFF.